The clone carrying this T cell receptor beta chain has only a few counts. Its matching antigen is unknown. The data derive from a study of PD-1 blockade in classical Hodgkin lymphoma. This sample's time point: cycle 4 day 1 (C4D1), after 5 to 7 weeks of nivolumab. Each patient's relapse followed autologous stem cell transplantation, and brentuximab vedotin exposure varied. Whole-study results and caveats: Newly diagnosed patients were said to have less baseline TCR diversity than healthy donors did. Exclusion removed patients who began nivolumab under 1 year after ASCT.

This CDR3 spans 15 amino acids. V lost 4 bases, J lost 0 bases, and 11 bases lay in between. Germline CDR1 SGDLS, CDR2 YYNGEE. Profiled with immunoSEQ multiplex PCR; TCRdb holds only in-frame clones, not every one. The sample shows about 92,000 clones, more than 80% of them seen only once. The genes are TRBV9 and TRBJ1-5; D perhaps matches TRBD1 (6 bases). This specimen consisted of peripheral blood mononuclear cells (PBMCs), obtained before the fourth cycle of nivolumab. The TCR sequence derives from a human donor with classical Hodgkin lymphoma. CDR3 coding DNA: TGTGCCAGCAGCCCGGGGGCCGTTAGCAATCAGCCCCAGCATTTT. It specifies CASSPGAVSNQPQHF. The full variable domain, rest sourced from reference TRBV9 and TRBJ1-5, is DSGVTQTPKHLITATGQRVTLRCSPRSGDLSVYWYQQSLDQGLQFLIQYYNGEERAKGNILERFSAQQFPDLHSELNLSSLELGDSALYFCASSPGAVSNQPQHFGDGTRLSIL.